The T cell receptor beta chain under discussion was sequenced for a study of T-cell memory formation after mild COVID-19. Constant-segment primers served in 5'RACE that generated TCR alpha and TCR beta cDNA libraries bearing sample barcodes and UMIs. Via MiXCR, TCRdb re-called the 5' RACE reads, giving one row per CDR3 protein. Of over 150,000 distinct CDR3 sequences in the sample, approximately 13% were seen once. Overall study findings and caveats: Contracting clones, day 15 to 85, had balanced CD4/CD8, and later expanders favored CD4+.

Trimming removed 3 bases at V and 4 bases at J, with 6 bases between. CDR3 length equals 12 residues. Germline V gives CDR1 SNHLY, CDR2 FYNNEI. This clonotype was detected only a few times. Antigen: not known. The sequenced material came from PBMCs or a T cell subset sorted from them (not recorded which). This chain links TRBV2 with TRBJ1-2; D gene unclear. This sequence was found in a young man who had mild COVID-19 (a few samples of this study predate the infection). Cell type and time point are not known. Here the CDR3 DNA reads TGTGCCAGCAGTGACTACGGCTATGGCTACACCTTC. Translating it yields CASSDYGYGYTF.